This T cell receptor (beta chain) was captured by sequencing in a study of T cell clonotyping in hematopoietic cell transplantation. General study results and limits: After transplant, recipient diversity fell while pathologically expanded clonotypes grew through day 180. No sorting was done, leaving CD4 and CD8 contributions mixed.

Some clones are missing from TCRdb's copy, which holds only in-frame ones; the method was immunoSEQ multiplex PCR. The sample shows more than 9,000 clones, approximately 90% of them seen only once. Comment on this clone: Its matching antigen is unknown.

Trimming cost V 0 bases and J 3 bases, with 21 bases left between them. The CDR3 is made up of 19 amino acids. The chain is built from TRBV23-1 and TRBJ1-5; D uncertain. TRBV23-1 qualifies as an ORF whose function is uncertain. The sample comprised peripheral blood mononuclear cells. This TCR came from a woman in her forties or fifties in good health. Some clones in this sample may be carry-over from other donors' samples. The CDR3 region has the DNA TGCGCCAGCAGTCAATCTACCGGACTAAGCCAACTACCCAATCAGCCCCAGCATTTT. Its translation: CASSQSTGLSQLPNQPQHF.